This T cell receptor (beta chain) was identified during a study of shared clonotypes between healthy human individuals. Study findings and constraints: Represented diversity (both genetic and exposure-history) was limited by the small number of donors.

Germline V lookup: CDR1 MNHNY, CDR2 SVGAGI (reference sequence). The CDR3 totals 12 residues. Trimming took off 8 bases at V and 2 bases at J, with 10 bases between the two ends. On this clone itself: What it binds is unknown. This same CDR3 is encoded by further DNA sequences in the sample.

Original handling: ImmunoSEQ yielded junction-only sequences lacking quality scores, so filtering differed. Only in-frame clones appear in the TCRdb table, and some are missing; sequencing was by immunoSEQ multiplex PCR. V and J calls and clone size are those listed in that table; D and trimming were worked out from the DNA. The profile shows approximately 2,000,000 clones, about nine tenths of them singletons. The rearrangement joins TRBV6-6 to TRBJ2-7, with D perhaps TRBD1 (5 bases). The clonotype was recovered from a man between 18 and 35 years old in good health. Some clones in this sample may be carry-over from other donors' samples. Sample: naive CD4+ T cells from PBMCs. This sample's subset: CD45RA+ positively selected. Here the CDR3 DNA reads TGTGCCAGCCGGCAAGGGGCCTACGAGCAGTACTTC. Its translation is CASRQGAYEQYF.